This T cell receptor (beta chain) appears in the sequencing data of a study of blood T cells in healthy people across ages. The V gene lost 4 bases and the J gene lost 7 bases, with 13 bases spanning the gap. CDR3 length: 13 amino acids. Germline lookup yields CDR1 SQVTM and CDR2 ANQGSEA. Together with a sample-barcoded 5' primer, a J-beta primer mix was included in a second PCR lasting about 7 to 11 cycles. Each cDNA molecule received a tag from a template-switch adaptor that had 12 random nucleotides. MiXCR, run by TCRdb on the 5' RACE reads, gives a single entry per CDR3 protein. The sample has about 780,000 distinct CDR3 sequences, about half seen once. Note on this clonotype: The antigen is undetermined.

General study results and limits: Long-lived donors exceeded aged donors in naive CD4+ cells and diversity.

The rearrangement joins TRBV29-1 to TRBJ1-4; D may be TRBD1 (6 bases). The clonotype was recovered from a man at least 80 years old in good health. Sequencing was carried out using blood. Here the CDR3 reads CSVVEQGGEKLFF. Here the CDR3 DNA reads TGCAGCGTTGTGGAACAGGGAGGTGAAAAACTGTTTTTT.